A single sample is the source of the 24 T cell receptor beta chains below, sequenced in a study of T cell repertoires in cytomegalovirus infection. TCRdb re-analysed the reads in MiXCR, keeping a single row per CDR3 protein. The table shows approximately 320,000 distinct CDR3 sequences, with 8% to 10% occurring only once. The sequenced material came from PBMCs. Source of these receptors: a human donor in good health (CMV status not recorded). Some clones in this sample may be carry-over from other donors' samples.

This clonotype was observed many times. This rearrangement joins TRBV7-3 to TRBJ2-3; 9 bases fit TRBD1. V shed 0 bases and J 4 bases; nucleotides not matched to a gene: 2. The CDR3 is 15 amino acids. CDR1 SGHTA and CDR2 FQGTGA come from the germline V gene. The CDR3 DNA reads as TGTGCCAGCAGCTTAACTGACAGGGGGTCAGATACGCAGTATTTT. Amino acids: CASSLTDRGSDTQYF.

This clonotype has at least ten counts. This chain's CDR3 is CASSLEWAGSSTDTQYF. DNA for the CDR3: TGTGCCAGCAGCTTAGAGTGGGCGGGATCCAGCACAGATACGCAGTATTTT. The V gene is TRBV7-6, the J gene TRBJ2-3, with a possible D match to TRBD2 (6 bases). Between the trimmed V and J ends, which lost 1 base and 0 bases, there was a span of 14 bases. The germline gives CDR1 SGHVS, CDR2 FNYEAQ. The CDR3 extends over 17 amino acids. The full variable domain, in which reference TRBV7-6 and TRBJ2-3 provide the parts outside the CDR3, is GAGVSQSPRYKVTKRGQDVALRCDPISGHVSLYWYRQALGQGPEFLTYFNYEAQQDKSGLPNDRFSAERPEGSISTLTIQRTEQRDSAMYRCASSLEWAGSSTDTQYFGPGTRLTVL.

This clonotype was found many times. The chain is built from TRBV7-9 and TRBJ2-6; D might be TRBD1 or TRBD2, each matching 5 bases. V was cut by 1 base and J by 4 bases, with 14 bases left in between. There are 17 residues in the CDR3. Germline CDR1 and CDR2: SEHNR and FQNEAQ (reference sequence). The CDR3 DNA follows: TGTGCCAGCAGCTTAGTGTCCGGGGCAAGAGGGGCCAACGTCCTGACTTTC. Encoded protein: CASSLVSGARGANVLTF. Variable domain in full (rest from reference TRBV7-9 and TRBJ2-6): DTGVSQNPRHKITKRGQNVTFRCDPISEHNRLYWYRQTLGQGPEFLTYFQNEAQLEKSRLLSDRFSAERPKGSFSTLEIQRTEQGDSAMYLCASSLVSGARGANVLTFGAGSRLTVL.

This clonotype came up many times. DNA for the CDR3: TGTGCCAGCAGCTTACAGGGCCTCACAGGGGGCTACACCTTC. The encoded protein is CASSLQGLTGGYTF. The genes are TRBV7-2 and TRBJ1-2; D is perhaps TRBD1 (6 bases). The CDR3 has 14 amino acids. CDR1 and CDR2 (germline): SGHTA, FQGNSA. V dropped 2 bases and J dropped 8 bases, with 15 bases sitting between them.

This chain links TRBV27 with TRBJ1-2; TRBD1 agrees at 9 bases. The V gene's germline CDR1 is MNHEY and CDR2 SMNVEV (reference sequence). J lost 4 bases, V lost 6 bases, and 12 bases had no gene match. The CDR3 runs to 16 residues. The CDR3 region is CASRRTGDTFLYGYTF. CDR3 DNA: TGTGCCAGCAGGAGGACAGGGGATACTTTTCTCTATGGCTACACCTTC.

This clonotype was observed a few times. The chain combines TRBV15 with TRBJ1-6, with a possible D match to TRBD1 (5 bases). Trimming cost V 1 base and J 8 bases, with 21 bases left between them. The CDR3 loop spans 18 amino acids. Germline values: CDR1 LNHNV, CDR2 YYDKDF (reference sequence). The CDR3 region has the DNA TGTGCCACCAGCAGAGTCAGTTCAGGGAGAGGGTATTATTCACCCCTCCACTTT. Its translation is CATSRVSSGRGYYSPLHF.

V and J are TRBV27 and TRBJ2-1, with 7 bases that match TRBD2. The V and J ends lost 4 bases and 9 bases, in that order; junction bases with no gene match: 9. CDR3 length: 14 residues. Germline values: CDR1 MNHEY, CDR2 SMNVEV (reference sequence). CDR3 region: CASSSLTSRREQFF. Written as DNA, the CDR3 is TGTGCCAGCAGTTCCCTGACTAGCCGGCGTGAGCAGTTCTTC.

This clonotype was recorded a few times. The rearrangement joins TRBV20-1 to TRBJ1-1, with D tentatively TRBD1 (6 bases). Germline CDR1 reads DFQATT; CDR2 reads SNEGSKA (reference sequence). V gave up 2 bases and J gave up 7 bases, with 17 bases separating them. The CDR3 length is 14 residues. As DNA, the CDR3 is TGCAGTGCTAGATCCCAGGGGCAGGCCCGTGAAGCTTTCTTT. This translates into CSARSQGQAREAFF.

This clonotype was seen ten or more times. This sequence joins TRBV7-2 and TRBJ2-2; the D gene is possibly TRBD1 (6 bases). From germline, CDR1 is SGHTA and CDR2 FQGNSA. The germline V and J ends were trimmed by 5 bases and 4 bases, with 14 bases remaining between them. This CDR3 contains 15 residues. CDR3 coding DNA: TGTGCCAGCAGCCAGACCTTGGGGGCCACCGGGGAGCTGTTTTTT. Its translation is CASSQTLGATGELFF.

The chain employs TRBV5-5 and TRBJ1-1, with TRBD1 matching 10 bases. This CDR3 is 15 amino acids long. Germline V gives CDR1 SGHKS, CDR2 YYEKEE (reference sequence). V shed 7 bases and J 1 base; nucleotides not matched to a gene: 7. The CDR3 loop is CASGIDRGQNTEAFF. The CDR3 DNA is TGTGCCAGCGGGATTGACAGGGGGCAGAACACTGAAGCTTTCTTT.

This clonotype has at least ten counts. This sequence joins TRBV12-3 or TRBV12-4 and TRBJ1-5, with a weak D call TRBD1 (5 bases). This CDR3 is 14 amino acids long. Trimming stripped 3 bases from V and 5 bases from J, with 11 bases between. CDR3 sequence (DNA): TGTGCCAGCAGTTTCTCCGGGGCCGATCAGCCCCAGCATTTT. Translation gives CASSFSGADQPQHF.

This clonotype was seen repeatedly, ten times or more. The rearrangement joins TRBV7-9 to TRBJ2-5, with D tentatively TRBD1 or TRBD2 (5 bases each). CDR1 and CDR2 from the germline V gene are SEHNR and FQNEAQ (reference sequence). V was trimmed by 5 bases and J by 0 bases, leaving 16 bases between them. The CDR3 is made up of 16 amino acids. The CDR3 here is CASSSDSGHNQETQYF. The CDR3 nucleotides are TGTGCCAGCAGCAGCGACAGCGGACACAACCAAGAGACCCAGTACTTC.

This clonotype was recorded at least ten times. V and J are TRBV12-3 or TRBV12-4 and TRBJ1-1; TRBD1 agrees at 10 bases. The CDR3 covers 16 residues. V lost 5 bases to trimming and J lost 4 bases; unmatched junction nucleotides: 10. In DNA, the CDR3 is TGTGCCAGCAGTGCCCCAATCGGGACAGGGGTCACTGAAGCTTTCTTT. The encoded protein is CASSAPIGTGVTEAFF.

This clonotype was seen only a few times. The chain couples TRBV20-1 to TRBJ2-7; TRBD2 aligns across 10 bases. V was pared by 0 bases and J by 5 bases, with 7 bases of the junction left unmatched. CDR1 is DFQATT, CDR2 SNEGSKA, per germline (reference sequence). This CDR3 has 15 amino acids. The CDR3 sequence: CSARDSGGVGDEQYF. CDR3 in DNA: TGCAGTGCTAGAGACAGCGGGGGGGTTGGGGACGAGCAGTACTTC.

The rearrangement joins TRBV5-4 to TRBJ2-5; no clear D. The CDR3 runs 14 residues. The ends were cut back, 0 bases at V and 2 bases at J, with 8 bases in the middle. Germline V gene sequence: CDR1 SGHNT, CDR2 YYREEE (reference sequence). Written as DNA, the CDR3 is TGTGCCAGCAGCTTGGCCCAAAGTCAAGAGACCCAGTACTTC. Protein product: CASSLAQSQETQYF.

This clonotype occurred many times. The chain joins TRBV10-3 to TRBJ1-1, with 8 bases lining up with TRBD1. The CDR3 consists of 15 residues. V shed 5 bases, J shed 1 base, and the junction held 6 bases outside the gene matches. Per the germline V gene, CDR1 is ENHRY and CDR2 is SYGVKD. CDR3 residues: CAISKGQGTNTEAFF. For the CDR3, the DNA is TGTGCCATCAGTAAAGGACAGGGTACGAACACTGAAGCTTTCTTT.

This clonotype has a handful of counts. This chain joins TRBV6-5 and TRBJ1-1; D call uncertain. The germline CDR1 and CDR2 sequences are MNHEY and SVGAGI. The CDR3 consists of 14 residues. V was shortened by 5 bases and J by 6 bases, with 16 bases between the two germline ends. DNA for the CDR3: TGTGCCAGCAGTCCAGACCTTGGCCTATCTGAAGCTTTCTTT. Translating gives CASSPDLGLSEAFF.

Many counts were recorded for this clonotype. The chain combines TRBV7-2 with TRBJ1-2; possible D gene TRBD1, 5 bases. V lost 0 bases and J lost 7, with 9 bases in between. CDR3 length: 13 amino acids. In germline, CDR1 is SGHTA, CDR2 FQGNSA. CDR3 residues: CASSLARGAGYTF. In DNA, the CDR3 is TGTGCCAGCAGCTTAGCGCGAGGGGCTGGCTACACCTTC. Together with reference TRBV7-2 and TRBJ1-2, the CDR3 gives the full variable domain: GAGVSQSPSNKVTEKGKDVELRCDPISGHTALYWYRQSLGQGLEFLIYFQGNSAPDKSGLPSDRFSAERTGGSVSTLTIQRTQQEDSAVYLCASSLARGAGYTFGSGTRLTVV.

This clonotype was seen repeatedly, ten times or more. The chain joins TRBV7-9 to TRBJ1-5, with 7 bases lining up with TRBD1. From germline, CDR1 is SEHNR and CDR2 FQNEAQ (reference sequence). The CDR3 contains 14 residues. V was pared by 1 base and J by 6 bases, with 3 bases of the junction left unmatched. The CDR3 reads CASSLEGATQPQHF. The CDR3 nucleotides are TGTGCCAGCAGCTTAGAGGGGGCTACTCAGCCCCAGCATTTT.

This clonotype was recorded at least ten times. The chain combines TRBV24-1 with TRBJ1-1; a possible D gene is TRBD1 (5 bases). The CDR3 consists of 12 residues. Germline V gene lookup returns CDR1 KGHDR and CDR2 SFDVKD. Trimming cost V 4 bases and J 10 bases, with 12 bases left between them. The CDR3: CATSDTDSRAFF. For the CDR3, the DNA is TGTGCCACCAGTGACACCGACAGTCGAGCTTTCTTT.

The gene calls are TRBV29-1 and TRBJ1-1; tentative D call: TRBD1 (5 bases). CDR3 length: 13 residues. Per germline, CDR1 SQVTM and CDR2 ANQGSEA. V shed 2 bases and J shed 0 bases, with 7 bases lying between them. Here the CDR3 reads CSVERGVNTEAFF. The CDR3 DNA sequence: TGCAGCGTTGAACGGGGGGTGAACACTGAAGCTTTCTTT.

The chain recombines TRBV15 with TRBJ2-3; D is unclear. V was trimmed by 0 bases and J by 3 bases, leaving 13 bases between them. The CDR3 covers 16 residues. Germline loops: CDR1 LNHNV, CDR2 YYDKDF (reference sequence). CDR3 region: CATSRETGRRTDTQYF. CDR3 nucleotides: TGTGCCACCAGCAGAGAGACGGGCCGCCGTACAGATACGCAGTATTTT.

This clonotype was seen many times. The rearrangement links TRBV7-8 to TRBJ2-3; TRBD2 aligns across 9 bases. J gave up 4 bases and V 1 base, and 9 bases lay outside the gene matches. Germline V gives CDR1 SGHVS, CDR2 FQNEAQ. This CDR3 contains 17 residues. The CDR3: CASSLEPGLASADTQYF. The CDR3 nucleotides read TGTGCCAGCAGCTTAGAACCCGGACTAGCGAGTGCAGATACGCAGTATTTT.

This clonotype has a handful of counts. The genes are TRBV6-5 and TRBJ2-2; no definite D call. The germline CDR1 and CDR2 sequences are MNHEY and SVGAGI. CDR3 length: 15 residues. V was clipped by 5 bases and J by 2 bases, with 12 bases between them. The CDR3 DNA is TGTGCCAGCAGTCTCGGGTTATATAACACCGGGGAGCTGTTTTTT. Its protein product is CASSLGLYNTGELFF.